The 20 T cell receptor beta chains given below trace back to one sample, sequenced in a study of T cell responses to AZD1222 COVID-19 vaccine (dated by TCRdb to about 2021). Libraries were made using the immunoSEQ multiplex PCR assay. TCRdb's version of the immuneACCESS table is confined to in-frame rearrangements and falls short of the full clone set. An unresolved V gene accounts for under half of the shortfall where checked; the remainder is of unknown origin. The sample table contains about 92,000 clones; only one count was recorded for roughly 91% of them. 22% of the sample is in the top ten clones. The time point label on this specimen signifies: baseline before first vaccination. The source material was peripheral blood, sampled on day 0 of AZD1222 vaccination. The receptors here all came from an adult in good health.

V usage is TRBV29-1 and J usage is TRBJ2-7; TRBD1 is a possible D gene (6 bases). V lost 3 bases and J lost 2, with 11 bases in between. The CDR3 is 13 residues long. Per the germline V gene, CDR1 is SQVTM and CDR2 is ANQGSEA. The CDR3 region is CSVEGDTPYEQYF. The CDR3 DNA sequence: TGCAGCGTTGAGGGGGACACTCCCTACGAGCAGTACTTC.

V is TRBV18 and J is TRBJ1-4; 10 bases agree with TRBD1. The CDR3 is made up of 16 amino acids. CDR1 is KGHSH and CDR2 is LQKENI in the germline V gene. V was clipped by 2 bases and J by 6 bases; unmatched bases: 6. DNA for the CDR3: TGTGCCAGCTCACCAACAATGACAGGGGGCGATGAAAAACTGTTTTTT. Protein: CASSPTMTGGDEKLFF.

V is TRBV6-2 or TRBV6-3 and J is TRBJ1-2; D remains ambiguous. This CDR3 is built from 11 residues. The germline CDR1 and CDR2 sequences are MNHEY and SVGEGT. V was trimmed by 6 bases and J by 8 bases, leaving 10 bases between them. CDR3: CASSQARGYTF. CDR3 coding DNA: TGTGCCAGCAGCCAGGCGCGGGGCTACACCTTC.

The V call is TRBV6-5, the J call TRBJ1-1, with 9 bases that match TRBD1. Germline CDR1 reads MNHEY; CDR2 reads SVGAGI. The CDR3 consists of 13 residues. The ends lost 1 base at V and 8 bases at J; junction bases unmatched: 2. The CDR3 DNA is TGTGCCAGCAGTTACTTCGGGACAGGGGAAGCTTTCTTT. Translation gives CASSYFGTGEAFF.

The V gene is TRBV5-4, the J gene TRBJ1-1; D gene ambiguous. The V end lost 3 bases, the J end lost 8 bases, and 11 bases lay between the germline ends. The CDR3 length is 12 residues. CDR1 SGHNT and CDR2 YYREEE come from the germline V gene (reference sequence). In DNA form, the CDR3 reads TGTGCCAGCAGCTCAGAGACCCGCGAAGCTTTCTTT. Amino acids: CASSSETREAFF. Combining the CDR3 with reference TRBV5-4 and TRBJ1-1 gives the whole variable domain ETGVTQSPTHLIKTRGQQVTLRCSSQSGHNTVSWYQQALGQGPQFIFQYYREEENGRGNFPPRFSGLQFPNYSSELNVNALELDDSALYLCASSSETREAFFGQGTRLTVV.

The V call is TRBV7-8, the J call TRBJ2-7; D unresolved. The CDR3 spans 14 residues. Trimming stripped 2 bases from V and 5 bases from J, with 13 bases between. Germline V lookup: CDR1 SGHVS, CDR2 FQNEAQ. CDR3 coding DNA: TGTGCCAGCAGCTTAAGACGTTTGGGCAACGAGCAGTACTTC. Its protein product is CASSLRRLGNEQYF.

This clone was seen a single time. The V call is TRBV18, the J call TRBJ1-4, with D hard to call. V was shortened by 8 bases and J by 0 bases, with 13 bases between the two germline ends. The CDR3 runs to 15 residues. Germline V lookup: CDR1 KGHSH, CDR2 LQKENI. The CDR3 DNA reads TGTGCCAGCCCGTCGGCACCTGCAACTAATGAAAAACTGTTTTTT. Amino acid sequence: CASPSAPATNEKLFF.

V usage is TRBV10-3 and J usage is TRBJ1-2; 9 bases are a match to TRBD1. CDR1 is ENHRY, CDR2 SYGVKD, per germline. V dropped 0 bases and J dropped 1; count of bases not matched to a gene: 6. The CDR3 length is 17 residues. The DNA of the CDR3 is TGTGCCATCAGTGAGTCTCCCGGGACAGGGAATAACTATGGCTACACCTTC. Translated: CAISESPGTGNNYGYTF.

The chain is built from TRBV6-5 and TRBJ2-1, with D perhaps matching TRBD1 (7 bases). CDR1 and CDR2 from the germline V gene are MNHEY and SVGAGI. The ends were cut back, 6 bases at V and 7 bases at J, with 13 bases in the middle. The CDR3 is 13 amino acids. The DNA of the CDR3 is TGTGCCAGCAGCGGCAGGGGGGTAAATGAGCAGTTCTTC. Translation: CASSGRGVNEQFF.

This clone was picked up a small number of times. V usage is TRBV3-1 (or the pseudogene TRBV3-2) and J usage is TRBJ1-5; no firm D call. Germline values: CDR1 LGHDT, CDR2 YNNKEL (reference sequence). This CDR3 has 17 amino acids. V lost 1 base and J lost 5, with 18 bases in between. This CDR3 is CASSQAKEYVGDQPQHF. Here the CDR3 DNA reads TGTGCCAGCAGCCAAGCAAAGGAGTACGTCGGGGATCAGCCCCAGCATTTT.

Turning to this clone: Mismatch with germline at one junction end may stem from a read error. CDR3 sequence: CASSPGTGDNQPQHF. The CDR3 nucleotides are TGTGCTAGCAGCCCTGGGACAGGGGACAATCAGCCCCAGCATTTT. J is TRBJ1-5 and V is TRBV7-7; TRBD1 aligns across 10 bases. The CDR3 contains 15 residues. Germline V gene lookup returns CDR1 SSHAT and CDR2 FNYEAQ (reference sequence).

V usage is TRBV7-2 and J usage is TRBJ1-2, with 8 bases fitting TRBD1. Germline CDR1 is SGHTA and CDR2 is FQGNSA. CDR3 size: 14 residues. The J segment lost 5 bases and the V segment lost 1 base, leaving 3 bases of the junction unmatched. The DNA for the CDR3 is TGTGCCAGCAGCTTAGGGACAGGGATTTATGGCTACACCTTC. Residues: CASSLGTGIYGYTF. Using reference TRBV7-2 and TRBJ1-2 for the parts outside the CDR3, the full variable domain is GAGVSQSPSNKVTEKGKDVELRCDPISGHTALYWYRQSLGQGLEFLIYFQGNSAPDKSGLPSDRFSAERTGGSVSTLTIQRTQQEDSAVYLCASSLGTGIYGYTFGSGTRLTVV.

This chain joins TRBV24-1 and TRBJ1-1; 7 nucleotides line up with TRBD1. Germline loops: CDR1 KGHDR, CDR2 SFDVKD. This CDR3 region has 13 residues. V lost 5 bases and J lost 4; bases outside the gene matches: 3. The CDR3 DNA reads TGTGCCACCAGTGCAGGACAGGCCACTGAAGCTTTCTTT. Translation: CATSAGQATEAFF.

The gene calls are TRBV11-3 and TRBJ1-6; D is uncertain. Germline V CDR1 and CDR2: SGHNT, YENEEA. CDR3 size: 16 residues. V dropped 5 bases and J dropped 4 bases, with 15 bases sitting between them. CDR3 amino acids: CASSPTGPEYNSPLHF. DNA for the CDR3: TGTGCCAGCAGCCCTACTGGACCGGAATATAATTCACCCCTCCACTTT. The full variable domain, with the rest looked up from reference TRBV11-3 and TRBJ1-6, is EAGVVQSPRYKIIEKKQPVAFWCNPISGHNTLYWYLQNLGQGPELLIRYENEEAVDDSQLPKDRFSAERLKGVDSTLKIQPAELGDSAVYLCASSPTGPEYNSPLHFGNGTRLTVT.

This clone came up once. V and J are TRBV2 and TRBJ2-7; no firm D call. Germline V gives CDR1 SNHLY, CDR2 FYNNEI. There are 12 residues in the CDR3. Trimming removed 2 bases from V and 2 bases from J, with 4 bases in between. CDR3 sequence (DNA): TGTGCCAGCAGTGAAAAACCCTACGAGCAGTACTTC. Translated: CASSEKPYEQYF.

As concerns this clone: No DNA is shown, since the ends of the CDR3 on it are uncertain; the CDR3 is the one TCRdb lists. V is TRBV6-5 and J is TRBJ1-1. Germline V gene lookup returns CDR1 MNHEY and CDR2 SVGAGI. Ends included, the CDR3 has 16 residues. The CDR3 reads CASSYFGAGMNTEAFF.

This rearrangement joins TRBV6-5 to TRBJ2-4, with TRBD1 matching over 9 bases. Germline V gene data show CDR1 as MNHEY and CDR2 as SVGAGI. Unmatched junction bases numbered 7, after V lost 8 bases and J lost 5 bases. The CDR3 is 14 amino acids. The CDR3 region has the DNA TGTGCCAGCCTAATACGGACAGGGGAAAACATTCAGTACTTC. This codes for CASLIRTGENIQYF.

This clone has only a few counts. V usage is TRBV12-5 and J usage is TRBJ2-2, with D possibly TRBD1 on 6 matching bases. This CDR3 region has 15 residues. Trimming pared 1 base from V and 8 bases from J, leaving 14 bases between. Germline CDR1 reads LGHNT; CDR2 reads FRNRAP. The CDR3 is CASGLDRGTRGELFF. The CDR3 nucleotides are TGTGCTAGTGGTTTGGATAGGGGGACGCGTGGGGAGCTGTTTTTT.

The chain uses TRBV5-6 and TRBJ1-1; D unresolved. Germline V gene sequence: CDR1 SGHDT, CDR2 YYEEEE. Between the trimmed V and J ends, which lost 2 bases and 8 bases, there was a span of 7 bases. This CDR3 has 11 residues. CDR3 sequence (DNA): TGTGCCAGCAGCTTTGGGCGGGAAGCTTTCTTT. It specifies CASSFGREAFF.

The chain couples TRBV5-4 to TRBJ2-1; D is uncertain. Germline V CDR1 and CDR2: SGHNT, YYREEE (reference sequence). The V gene lost 0 bases and the J gene lost 9 bases, with 10 bases spanning the gap. The CDR3 extends over 13 amino acids. The CDR3 here is CASSLVGKPEQFF. CDR3 nucleotide sequence: TGTGCCAGCAGCTTGGTGGGGAAACCTGAGCAGTTCTTC.